A selection of T cell receptor beta chains follows, all from one sample in a study of T cell changes during pregnancy in multiple sclerosis. The data were produced by immunoSEQ multiplex PCR, yet TCRdb's version contains in-frame clones alone and is incomplete. The sample yields under 95,000 clones, around nine tenths seen once. The specimen comprised CD4+ T cells from peripheral blood mononuclear cells, sampled before pregnancy. Source of these receptors: a female donor with multiple sclerosis, enrolled in a pregnancy study. Both conserved end residues are part of each CDR3. A D gene is named only where the DNA matches it firmly. Not all rows give a size; the values are once, few, many and, for expanded clones, a class.

>TRBD1|TRBV5-5|TRBJ2-7|-
TGTGCCAGCAGCCCGACAGGGGTCGAGCAGTACTTC
CASSPTGVEQYF
>TRBD2|TRBV28|TRBJ2-1|-
TGTGCCACTATTAGCGGGAGCAGCTCCTACAATGAGCAGTTCTTC
CATISGSSSYNEQFF
>-|TRBV19|TRBJ2-3|-
TGTGCCAGTAGCCCCGCGACAGATACGCAGTATTTT
CASSPATDTQYF
>-|TRBV7-3|TRBJ2-1|-
TGTGCCAGCAGCCCTGCACAGGGCTTCGGGAATGAGCAGTTCTTC
CASSPAQGFGNEQFF
>TRBD2|TRBV28|TRBJ2-4|-
TGTGCCAGCGGGACTAGGGGGTTAAACATTCAGTACTTC
CASGTRGLNIQYF
>TRBD1|TRBV19|TRBJ1-5|-
TGTGCCAGTAGCCCCTCGACAGGGGTAGCCAATCAGCCCCAGCATTTT
CASSPSTGVANQPQHF
>TRBD1|TRBV11-2|TRBJ1-1|-
TGTGCCAGCAGCCGACGAACCAGGGGGCCTGACACTGAAGCTTTCTTT
CASSRRTRGPDTEAFF
>TRBD2|TRBV11-3|TRBJ2-1|-
TGTGCCAGCAGCAGCCGCGGGACTAGCGGGGTGGATGAGCAGTTCTTC
CASSSRGTSGVDEQFF
>-|TRBV7-2|TRBJ2-1|-
TGTGCCAGCAGCCGGGGGAGGTTTCGCGGAAGCTCCTACAATGAGCAGTTCTTC
CASSRGRFRGSSYNEQFF
>TRBD2|TRBV7-2|TRBJ2-3|-
TGTGCCAGCAGCTTGGGACTAGCGGGGTATAGCACAGATACGCAGTATTTT
CASSLGLAGYSTDTQYF
>-|TRBV30|TRBJ2-7|-
TGTGCCTGGAGTCCCGGGGGTTTGGTCTACGAGCAGTACTTC
CAWSPGGLVYEQYF
>-|TRBV9|TRBJ2-7|-
TGTGCCAGCAGCGTAGGTGATCAGCGCTACGAGCAGTACTTC
CASSVGDQRYEQYF
>-|TRBV15|TRBJ1-4|-
TGTGCCACCAGCAGCTCAGGGTTAGGGGAAAAACTGTTTTTT
CATSSSGLGEKLFF
>-|TRBV5-6|TRBJ2-5|-
TGTGCCAGCAGCTTGAGGCTGGGGGCGACGTACCAAGAGACCCAGTACTTC
CASSLRLGATYQETQYF
>TRBD1|TRBV10-1|TRBJ2-5|-
TGCGCCAGCAGTGAGTCAGGGACAGGGGAACAAGAGACCCAGTACTTC
CASSESGTGEQETQYF
>TRBD2|TRBV28|TRBJ2-7|-
TGTGCCAGCAGTTTATCTCGCGGGAGCTCCTACGAGCAGTACTTC
CASSLSRGSSYEQYF
>TRBD2|TRBV5-4|TRBJ2-2|-
TGTGCCAGCAGCTTGGCCAGGACTAGCGGGAGGACCGGGGAGCTGTTTTTT
CASSLARTSGRTGELFF
>-|TRBV5-6|TRBJ1-2|once
TGTGCCAGCAGCTTGGTGCAGGGTTTGGGGGGCTACACCTTC
CASSLVQGLGGYTF
>-|TRBV5-5|TRBJ1-2|-
TGTGCCAGCAGCTTGGAACCGGCAGGGCTGACGGTCGACGGCTACACCTTC
CASSLEPAGLTVDGYTF
>TRBD2|TRBV7-8|TRBJ2-3|few
TGTGCCAGCAGCCGCGGGCTAGCGGGTCGCACAGATACGCAGTATTTT
CASSRGLAGRTDTQYF
>TRBD1|TRBV7-2|TRBJ2-7|-
TGTGCCAGCAGCCGATTACAGGGGGCGAATCTCTACGAGCAGTACTTC
CASSRLQGANLYEQYF
>-|TRBV23-1|TRBJ1-5|-
TGCGCCAGCTACCCCCGGGACACCTGGTGGAATCAGCCCCAGCATTTT
CASYPRDTWWNQPQHF
>-|TRBV5-4|TRBJ2-3|-
TGTGCCAGCAGCGAAAACTCGGGGACTAGCACAGATACGCAGTATTTT
CASSENSGTSTDTQYF